The text below deals with one T cell receptor (beta chain). Its antigen is not identified. Generated by immunoSEQ multiplex PCR, the TCRdb table keeps only in-frame clones and is missing some. The sample has about 54,000 clones, 75% to 90% seen once. Individuals having autoimmune disease history or systemic immunosuppression were not enrolled. The sample originates from a study of OX40 agonist ivuxolimab in advanced cancers. Study in general: Checkpoint inhibitors had been given previously to 40% of patients. General study findings and limits: Among T cells, CD8+ cells averaged more expanded clones than CD4+ cells.

V dropped 5 bases and J dropped 6; count of bases not matched to a gene: 4. The CDR3 is made up of 15 amino acids. In germline, CDR1 is SNHLY, CDR2 FYNNEI. The sample here was CD4+ or CD8+ T cells sorted from blood, taken in a trial of the OX40 agonist ivuxolimab. The source is an adult with an advanced solid tumor such as melanoma, head and neck, liver or kidney cancer. The genes are TRBV2 and TRBJ2-2; 12 nucleotides line up with TRBD1. For the CDR3, the DNA is TGTGCCAGCAGTCCGGGACAGGGGGCGGCCGGGGAGCTGTTTTTT. Protein sequence: CASSPGQGAAGELFF.